The clone carrying this TCR beta chain was seen at least ten times. Its antigen is still unknown. Every patient was untreated before thyroid surgery. This entry comes from a study of metastatic and nonmetastatic thyroid tumors. Study-wide background: Thyroid patients, malignant and benign, had repertoires compared across blood and tumor or nodule tissue. Findings and limits, study-wide: The reported finding was significantly higher TCR beta diversity in malignant thyroid tumors relative to benign nodules, in blood and tumor.

The CDR3 consists of 14 residues. Germline V gene sequence: CDR1 KGHSH, CDR2 LQKENI. Trimming cost V 3 bases and J 2 bases, with 11 bases left between them. TCRdb re-called the PCR reads via MiXCR. The table lists about 40,000 clones, about 13% of them singletons. This chain connects TRBV18 to TRBJ2-7; D remains unclear. Sample: blood. The receptor's source is a female donor with papillary thyroid cancer or a benign thyroid nodule (not recorded which). Some clones in this sample may be carry-over from other donors' samples. CDR3 nucleotide sequence: TGTGCCAGCTCACCCCCTCTTGGAGCCTACGAGCAGTACTTC. It is translated as CASSPPLGAYEQYF. The full variable domain, its missing parts supplied by reference TRBV18 and TRBJ2-7, is NAGVMQNPRHLVRRRGQEARLRCSPMKGHSHVYWYRQLPEEGLKFMVYLQKENIIDESGMPKERFSAEFPKEGPSILRIQQVVRGDSAAYFCASSPPLGAYEQYFGPGTRLTVT.